This TCR beta chain came from a study of shared clonotypes between healthy human individuals. As regards this clone: The antigen is undetermined.

Findings and limits, study-wide: Depth was large, yet rarefaction showed that sorted-subset sequencing was incomplete. Generally, naive subsets (rather than memory subsets) showed larger estimated richness.

Trimming left V 3 bases short and J 5 bases short, with 14 bases between. The CDR3 is 14 amino acids. From germline, CDR1 is GTSNPN and CDR2 SVGIG (reference sequence). Profiled with immunoSEQ multiplex PCR; TCRdb holds only in-frame clones, not every one. Of about 2.4 million clones listed, 93% are singletons. The sample was naive CD4+ T cells from PBMCs. Subset noted: CD45RA+ positively selected. The gene calls are TRBV30 and TRBJ1-5; possibly TRBD1 for D (6 bases). The receptor's source is a man aged 18-30 years in good health. Some clones in this sample may be carry-over from other donors' samples. The CDR3 sequence: CAWSDYRVHQPQHF. In DNA form, the CDR3 reads TGTGCCTGGAGCGATTACAGGGTTCATCAGCCCCAGCATTTT.